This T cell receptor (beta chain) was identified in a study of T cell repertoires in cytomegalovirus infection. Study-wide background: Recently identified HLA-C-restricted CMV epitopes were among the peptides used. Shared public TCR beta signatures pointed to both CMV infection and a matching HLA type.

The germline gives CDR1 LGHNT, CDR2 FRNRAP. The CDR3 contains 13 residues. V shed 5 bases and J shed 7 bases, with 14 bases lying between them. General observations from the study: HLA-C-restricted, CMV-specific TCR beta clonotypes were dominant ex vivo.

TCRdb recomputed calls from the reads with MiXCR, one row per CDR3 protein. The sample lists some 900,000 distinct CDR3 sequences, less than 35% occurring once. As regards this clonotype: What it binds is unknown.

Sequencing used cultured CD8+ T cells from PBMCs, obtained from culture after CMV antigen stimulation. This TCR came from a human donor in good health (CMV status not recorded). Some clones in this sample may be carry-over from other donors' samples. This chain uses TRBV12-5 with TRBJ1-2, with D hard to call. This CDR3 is CASGPGRFGGYTF. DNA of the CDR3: TGTGCTAGTGGTCCCGGACGGTTTGGTGGCTACACCTTC. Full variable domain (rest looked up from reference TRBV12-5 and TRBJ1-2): DARVTQTPRHKVTEMGQEVTMRCQPILGHNTVFWYRQTMMQGLELLAYFRNRAPLDDSGMPKDRFSAEMPDATLATLKIQPSEPRDSAVYFCASGPGRFGGYTFGSGTRLTVV.